Presented here are 27 T cell receptor beta chains from one specimen sequenced in a study of cytomegalovirus exposure and HLA in healthy donors. Amplification used 60 Vbeta primers and 13 Jbeta primers. The assay was immunoSEQ multiplex PCR, and TCRdb's table has in-frame clones only and misses some. The table lists some 97,000 clones, under 80% of them singletons. Specimen: PBMCs. These receptor sequences come from a woman aged 18-30 years in good health and CMV-seropositive.

The chain carries TRBV19 and TRBJ1-1, with D perhaps matching TRBD1 (5 bases). This CDR3 contains 13 residues. V was cut by 4 bases and J by 4 bases, with 10 bases left in between. Germline V gene lookup returns CDR1 LNHDA and CDR2 SQIVND (reference sequence). The CDR3 DNA reads as TGTGCCAGTAGTACAGGGCTTGGCACTGAAGCTTTCTTT. Its protein is CASSTGLGTEAFF.

V and J are TRBV7-2 and TRBJ1-5; tentative D call: TRBD1 (6 bases). CDR3 length: 12 amino acids. CDR1 is SGHTA and CDR2 is FQGNSA in the germline V gene. V was cut by 4 bases and J by 6 bases, with 7 bases left in between. The chain's CDR3 is CASSSGVQPQHF. The DNA of the CDR3 is TGTGCCAGCAGCTCAGGGGTTCAGCCCCAGCATTTT.

The chain combines TRBV7-2 with TRBJ1-2; D unclear. Germline V lookup: CDR1 SGHTA, CDR2 FQGNSA. The CDR3 extends over 15 amino acids. Trimming pared 5 bases from V and 0 bases from J, leaving 13 bases between. The CDR3 nucleotides are TGTGCCAGCAGCCCTGCGGGCATAGCTAACTATGGCTACACCTTC. As protein: CASSPAGIANYGYTF. Using reference TRBV7-2 and TRBJ1-2 for the parts outside the CDR3, the full variable domain is GAGVSQSPSNKVTEKGKDVELRCDPISGHTALYWYRQSLGQGLEFLIYFQGNSAPDKSGLPSDRFSAERTGGSVSTLTIQRTQQEDSAVYLCASSPAGIANYGYTFGSGTRLTVV.

The chain is built from TRBV6-5 and TRBJ1-2; D is ambiguous. Germline CDR1 reads MNHEY; CDR2 reads SVGAGI. There are 14 residues in the CDR3. V lost 7 bases and J 5 bases, leaving 17 bases between the germline ends. The CDR3 bases are TGTGCCAGCACCCCTGCGGGAATGACTTATGGCTACACCTTC. Protein: CASTPAGMTYGYTF.

With regard to this clone: One junction end disagrees with the germline gene, perhaps due to a read error. The chain is built from TRBV18 and TRBJ2-3; D is unresolved. Germline loops: CDR1 KGHSH, CDR2 LQKENI. CDR3 length: 13 amino acids. The chain's CDR3 is CASSPPSIDTQYF. The CDR3 region has the DNA TGTGCCAGCTCACCACCTAGCATAGATACGCAGTATTTT.

V is TRBV7-2 and J is TRBJ2-1; 9 bases align to TRBD2. The CDR3 runs to 15 residues. CDR1 is SGHTA, CDR2 FQGNSA, per germline. The trim removed 5 bases at V and 3 bases at J, leaving 5 bases unmatched. Here the CDR3 DNA reads TGTGCCAGCAGCGAGACTAGCGGAGGCTACAATGAGCAGTTCTTC. Protein sequence: CASSETSGGYNEQFF. The full variable domain, in which reference TRBV7-2 and TRBJ2-1 provide the parts outside the CDR3, is GAGVSQSPSNKVTEKGKDVELRCDPISGHTALYWYRQSLGQGLEFLIYFQGNSAPDKSGLPSDRFSAERTGGSVSTLTIQRTQQEDSAVYLCASSETSGGYNEQFFGPGTRLTVL.

The rearrangement uses TRBV13 and TRBJ1-3, with D tentatively TRBD1 (5 bases). Per germline, CDR1 PRHDT and CDR2 FYEKMQ (reference sequence). The V and J ends lost 2 bases and 0 bases respectively, with 11 bases between them. The CDR3 loop spans 16 amino acids. The chain's CDR3 is CASSLQGPLSGNTIYF. CDR3 in DNA: TGTGCCAGCAGCTTACAGGGTCCACTCTCTGGAAACACCATATATTTT.

J is TRBJ2-3 and V is TRBV29-1; D is unclear. Per germline, CDR1 SQVTM and CDR2 ANQGSEA. V lost 4 bases and J 1 base, leaving 12 bases between the germline ends. The CDR3 has 14 amino acids. The CDR3 nucleotides are TGCAGCGTTGCCAAGCCTAGTCGCACAGATACGCAGTATTTT. It specifies CSVAKPSRTDTQYF.

This chain joins TRBV11-2 and TRBJ2-5, with a possible D match to TRBD1 (5 bases). Germline values: CDR1 SGHAT, CDR2 FQNNGV. This CDR3 has 16 residues. V was shortened by 5 bases and J by 5 bases, with 21 bases between the two germline ends. In DNA, the CDR3 is TGTGCCAGCAGCCCCCCCGGATTTGGCAGGGTGGAGACCCAGTACTTC. It is translated as CASSPPGFGRVETQYF.

The chain carries TRBV6-5 and TRBJ1-1; 7 bases are a match to TRBD1. Germline-derived CDR1 and CDR2 are MNHEY and SVGAGI. Trimming took 7 bases from V and 0 from J; bases not matched to a gene: 5. CDR3 size: 14 residues. CDR3 nucleotides: TGTGCCAGCACCCGGGACAGATTGAACACTGAAGCTTTCTTT. It specifies CASTRDRLNTEAFF.

This clone showed up just once. The J gene is TRBJ2-1, the V gene TRBV27, with 10 bases aligning to TRBD2. Per germline, CDR1 MNHEY and CDR2 SMNVEV (reference sequence). The CDR3 spans 18 residues. V shed 1 base and J 3 bases; nucleotides not matched to a gene: 9. CDR3 residues: CASSLFVSSGSVYNEQFF. In DNA, the CDR3 is TGTGCCAGCAGTTTATTTGTGTCTAGCGGGAGTGTCTACAATGAGCAGTTCTTC.

This clone was picked up a small number of times. The V and J genes are TRBV5-6 and TRBJ2-3; TRBD2 matches at 9 bases. The ends lost 1 base at V and 5 bases at J; junction bases unmatched: 5. This CDR3 is built from 15 residues. Germline CDR1 is SGHDT and CDR2 is YYEEEE. In DNA form, the CDR3 reads TGTGCCAGCAGCTTGAGCGGGAGGATCGGAGATACGCAGTATTTT. It yields the protein CASSLSGRIGDTQYF.

This chain links TRBV10-3 with TRBJ2-1; 13 positions match TRBD2. This CDR3 is built from 14 residues. Germline lookup yields CDR1 ENHRY and CDR2 SYGVKD. Trimming removed 6 bases from V and 8 bases from J; junction bases left unmatched: 4. The CDR3, as DNA: TGTGCCATCAGACTCGGACTAGCGGGAGATGAGCAGTTCTTC. It yields the protein CAIRLGLAGDEQFF.

The gene calls are TRBV6-5 and TRBJ2-7; the match to TRBD2 covers 9 bases. The CDR3 has 15 residues. V dropped 6 bases and J dropped 2; count of bases not matched to a gene: 8. Germline assignment: CDR1 MNHEY and CDR2 SVGAGI. The CDR3 DNA is TGTGCCAGCAGCCTCATAGCGGGAGAGGCCTACGAGCAGTACTTC. Encoded protein: CASSLIAGEAYEQYF.

The rearrangement uses TRBV20-1 and TRBJ2-2, with D perhaps matching TRBD1 (5 bases). V lost 6 bases and J lost 8, with 10 bases in between. From germline, CDR1 is DFQATT and CDR2 SNEGSKA (reference sequence). The CDR3 spans 11 residues. CDR3 in amino acids: CSAFKGGELFF. CDR3 DNA: TGCAGTGCCTTTAAGGGGGGGGAGCTGTTTTTT.

The chain joins TRBV29-1 to TRBJ2-1; weak D call: TRBD1 (5 bases). V dropped 8 bases and J dropped 4 bases, with 9 bases sitting between them. Germline V gene sequence: CDR1 SQVTM, CDR2 ANQGSEA. This CDR3 spans 11 amino acids. This chain's CDR3 is CSTKGYNEQFF. Here the CDR3 DNA reads TGCAGCACTAAGGGGTACAATGAGCAGTTCTTC.

The gene calls are TRBV6-5 and TRBJ1-5; 7 positions match TRBD1. Germline V gene lookup returns CDR1 MNHEY and CDR2 SVGAGI. CDR3 length: 15 residues. Trimming took 5 bases from V and 2 from J; bases not matched to a gene: 6. CDR3 nucleotides: TGTGCCAGCAGTCCGACAGGGAGTGGCAATCAGCCCCAGCATTTT. Amino acid sequence: CASSPTGSGNQPQHF.

The rearrangement links TRBV9 to TRBJ2-1; a possible D gene is TRBD2 (6 bases). Per germline, CDR1 SGDLS and CDR2 YYNGEE. Trimming took 0 bases from V and 2 from J, leaving 9 bases between them. The CDR3 spans 15 residues. The CDR3 DNA follows: TGTGCCAGCAGCGTAGGACTAGTCCCCTACAATGAGCAGTTCTTC. Protein sequence: CASSVGLVPYNEQFF.

The chain carries TRBV27 and TRBJ2-2; D gene unclear. Trimming stripped 5 bases from V and 5 bases from J, with 6 bases between. The CDR3 length is 12 residues. Germline V gene data show CDR1 as MNHEY and CDR2 as SMNVEV (reference sequence). This CDR3 reads CASSPSTGELFF. In DNA form, the CDR3 reads TGTGCCAGCAGTCCGAGTACCGGGGAGCTGTTTTTT.

The chain couples TRBV6-6 to TRBJ2-7, with 9 bases lining up with TRBD1. The germline CDR1 and CDR2 sequences are MNHNY and SVGAGI (reference sequence). The CDR3 length is 15 residues. Trimming took 5 bases from V and 2 from J; bases not matched to a gene: 7. The CDR3, as DNA: TGTGCCAGCAGTCCCGGGACAGGGAGCACCTACGAGCAGTACTTC. It codes for CASSPGTGSTYEQYF.

The chain has TRBV29-1 and TRBJ2-5; 7 bases match TRBD2. With 7 bases clipped from V and 5 bases from J, the junction kept 10 bases outside the gene matches. Germline lookup yields CDR1 SQVTM and CDR2 ANQGSEA. The CDR3 runs 13 residues. The CDR3 loop is CSAGGGRWETQYF. The CDR3 DNA reads as TGCAGCGCTGGCGGGGGTCGGTGGGAGACCCAGTACTTC.

The chain employs TRBV30 and TRBJ2-1; D possibly uses TRBD1 or TRBD2 (11 bases each). The V end was cut by 3 bases, the J end by 2 bases, with 26 bases between. This CDR3 is 19 amino acids long. In germline, CDR1 is GTSNPN, CDR2 SVGIG (reference sequence). The CDR3 reads CAWRRAGQGGLAAYNEQFF. The CDR3 DNA reads TGTGCCTGGAGGCGAGCGGGACAGGGGGGACTAGCGGCCTACAATGAGCAGTTCTTC.

The V call is TRBV5-6, the J call TRBJ1-2; D is undetermined. CDR3 length: 13 amino acids. Trimming left V 4 bases short and J 6 bases short, with 13 bases between. Germline CDR1 reads SGHDT; CDR2 reads YYEEEE. CDR3 residues: CASSPGEGHGYTF. CDR3 bases: TGTGCCAGCAGCCCCGGTGAGGGCCATGGCTACACCTTC.

The chain combines TRBV7-9 with TRBJ2-2; 11 bases fit TRBD2. The germline CDR1 and CDR2 sequences are SEHNR and FQNEAQ (reference sequence). Trimming cost V 5 bases and J 4 bases; bases outside gene matches: 6. This CDR3 spans 16 amino acids. Written as DNA, the CDR3 is TGTGCCAGCAGCCCCCGTGGACTAGCGGGCACCGGGGAGCTGTTTTTT. It specifies CASSPRGLAGTGELFF.

V gene TRBV7-9 combines with J gene TRBJ2-5, with TRBD2 matching over 7 bases. The CDR3 runs 14 residues. The germline CDR1 and CDR2 sequences are SEHNR and FQNEAQ (reference sequence). The V gene end was trimmed by 0 bases and the J gene end by 2 bases; junction bases not matched to a gene: 0. The CDR3 protein is CASSLAGGQETQYF. As DNA, the CDR3 is TGTGCCAGCAGCTTAGCGGGAGGGCAAGAGACCCAGTACTTC.

J is TRBJ1-2 and V is TRBV5-6; 9 positions match TRBD1. V lost 3 bases, J lost 4 bases, and 4 bases stayed unmatched. Germline-derived CDR1 and CDR2 are SGHDT and YYEEEE. This CDR3 is built from 14 residues. CDR3 in amino acids: CASSSDRGSYGYTF. In DNA form, the CDR3 reads TGTGCCAGCAGCTCCGACAGGGGGAGCTATGGCTACACCTTC.

This chain connects TRBV9 to TRBJ2-3, with 10 bases matching TRBD1. The CDR3 is 18 amino acids. Germline CDR1 reads SGDLS; CDR2 reads YYNGEE. V lost 0 bases to trimming and J lost 0 bases; unmatched junction nucleotides: 7. CDR3 amino acids: CASSVEKDRGSSTDTQYF. The CDR3 coding sequence is TGTGCCAGCAGCGTAGAAAAGGACAGGGGGAGTAGCACAGATACGCAGTATTTT.